These 3 T cell receptor beta chains share one sample of origin, sequenced in a study of spatial heterogeneity in lung cancer. Study conclusions and caveats: Intratumoral expanded alpha and beta TCR counts were found to track tumor mutation counts.

Time point: sample taken at primary tumor resection. No antigen is known for these receptors. In TCRdb, the 5' RACE reads were re-called with MiXCR into one record per CDR3 protein. The table includes roughly 4,400 distinct CDR3 sequences, around an eighth detected once. The sample was lung tumor tissue, taken at surgery. The receptor set was obtained from a male donor with early-stage non-small cell lung cancer.

This clonotype was observed many times. The rearrangement links TRBV5-6 to TRBJ2-1, with D maybe TRBD2 (6 bases). V was trimmed by 9 bases and J by 7 bases, leaving 23 bases between them. The germline CDR1 and CDR2 sequences are SGHDT and YYEEEE. The CDR3 totals 15 residues. CDR3 in amino acids: CATNGLTDRGNEQFF. The CDR3 DNA follows: TGTGCCACCAACGGACTAACCGACCGGGGGAATGAGCAGTTCTTC. The entire variable domain, with the rest obtained from reference TRBV5-6 and TRBJ2-1, is as follows: DAGVTQSPTHLIKTRGQQVTLRCSPKSGHDTVSWYQQALGQGPQFIFQYYEEEERQRGNFPDRFSGHQFPNYSSELNVNALLLGDSALYLCATNGLTDRGNEQFFGPGTRLTVL.

This clonotype is termed medium-sized. The V call is TRBV5-8, the J call TRBJ2-7; perhaps TRBD2 as D (6 bases). The CDR3 is 14 residues long. Per the germline V gene, CDR1 is SGHTS and CDR2 is YDEGEE. Deletions cut 4 bases from V and 0 bases from J, with 11 bases between. The CDR3 loop is CASSAGLSSYEQYF. The CDR3 DNA reads as TGTGCCAGCAGCGCGGGACTCTCCTCCTACGAGCAGTACTTC.

V gene TRBV4-1 combines with J gene TRBJ2-1, with TRBD2 matching over 15 bases. Germline V gene sequence: CDR1 MGHRA, CDR2 YSYEKL. V was pared by 3 bases and J by 7 bases, with 13 bases of the junction left unmatched. The CDR3 covers 19 residues. The CDR3 DNA reads TGCGCCAGCAGCCACCCGGGACTAGCGGGGGGACCAAACCGGAATGAGCAGTTCTTC. Translated, it gives CASSHPGLAGGPNRNEQFF.